This TCR beta chain derives from a study of blood T cells in healthy people across ages. Study-level background: Template switching picked up about one barcoded beta molecule for each two T cells.

A second PCR, run for roughly 7 to 11 cycles, used a sample-barcoded 5' primer plus a J-beta primer mix. A single record per CDR3 protein comes from TCRdb applying MiXCR to the 5' RACE reads. The sample lists 1,500,000 or so distinct CDR3 sequences, almost 60% occurring once. Trimming took 3 bases from V and 4 from J; bases not matched to a gene: 2. Looked up from germline, CDR1 is MGHDK and CDR2 is SYGVNS. CDR3 length: 14 amino acids. The chain uses TRBV25-1 and TRBJ1-4; the match to TRBD1 covers 7 bases. The specimen was blood. The sequence came from a young man in good health. In DNA form, the CDR3 reads TGTGCCAGCAGTGAGACAGGGATTAATGAAAAACTGTTTTTT. It codes for CASSETGINEKLFF.